This entry lists 24 T cell receptor beta chains sequenced from one sample in a study of PD-1 blockade in classical Hodgkin lymphoma. Data came from immunoSEQ multiplex PCR; TCRdb stores just in-frame clones and leaves some out. The table has roughly 11,000 clones, 82% seen once; the top ten hold over 4.5%. Every one of the patients relapsed after autologous stem cell transplantation (brentuximab vedotin exposure was variable). The material was peripheral blood mononuclear cells (PBMCs), obtained before the second cycle of nivolumab. These receptor sequences come from a human donor with classical Hodgkin lymphoma.

This chain uses TRBV5-1 with TRBJ2-5, with TRBD2 as a possible D gene (6 bases). V was pared by 4 bases and J by 4 bases, with 20 bases between. Germline CDR1 reads SGHRS; CDR2 reads YFSETQ. The CDR3 runs 16 residues. The CDR3 spells CASSIPSGSGLETQYF. The CDR3 bases are TGCGCCAGCAGCATCCCTTCCGGGAGTGGTTTAGAGACCCAGTACTTC.

The V call is TRBV9, the J call TRBJ1-2; no clear D. Germline CDR1 and CDR2: SGDLS and YYNGEE. The CDR3 runs 14 residues. Trimming took 0 bases from V and 7 from J, leaving 13 bases between them. The CDR3 loop is CASSVASGVAGYTF. In DNA, the CDR3 is TGTGCCAGCAGCGTAGCTTCCGGGGTGGCTGGCTACACCTTC.

This sequence joins TRBV5-1 and TRBJ2-6, with D tentatively TRBD2 (6 bases). Between the trimmed V and J ends, which lost 0 bases and 0 bases, there was a span of 16 bases. The length of the CDR3 is 19 residues. Germline V lookup: CDR1 SGHRS, CDR2 YFSETQ. CDR3 nucleotides: TGCGCCAGCAGCTTGGCCGACGGGAGTGGGGTCTCTGGGGCCAACGTCCTGACTTTC. It translates to CASSLADGSGVSGANVLTF. The whole variable domain, filled in from reference TRBV5-1 and TRBJ2-6, reads KAGVTQTPRYLIKTRGQQVTLSCSPISGHRSVSWYQQTPGQGLQFLFEYFSETQRNKGNFPGRFSGRQFSNSRSEMNVSTLELGDSALYLCASSLADGSGVSGANVLTFGAGSRLTVL.

CDR3 nucleotide sequence: TGTGCCAGCTCACCACCGAGGGACAGCCTAACCGGGGAGCTGTTTTTT. It codes for CASSPPRDSLTGELFF. V and J are TRBV18 and TRBJ2-2; 7 nucleotides align to TRBD1. Germline trimming cut 0 bases from V and 5 bases from J; bases unmatched to any gene: 6. Looked up from germline, CDR1 is KGHSH and CDR2 is LQKENI. This CDR3 contains 16 residues.

This rearrangement joins TRBV11-1 to TRBJ2-5, with 9 bases lining up with TRBD1. The CDR3 has 18 amino acids. The V and J ends lost 5 bases and 5 bases, in that order; junction bases with no gene match: 18. Germline V gives CDR1 SGHAT, CDR2 FQDESV (reference sequence). CDR3 nucleotides: TGTGCCAGCAGCCTGGGACAGGGAGGGGTGGGAGCGAGGGAGACCCAGTACTTC. Amino acids: CASSLGQGGVGARETQYF.

The CDR3 spells CASSVVWDSADTQYF. The CDR3 DNA reads TGTGCCAGCAGCGTAGTATGGGATTCGGCAGATACGCAGTATTTT. V is TRBV9 and J is TRBJ2-3; no reliable D call. The CDR3 runs to 15 residues. Germline V gene sequence: CDR1 SGDLS, CDR2 YYNGEE. V was trimmed by 0 bases and J by 4 bases, leaving 12 bases between them.

This clone was observed a handful of times. This chain connects TRBV7-6 to TRBJ2-7; 9 bases match TRBD2. The CDR3 length is 14 residues. Germline V gene sequence: CDR1 SGHVS, CDR2 FNYEAQ. V lost 6 bases, J lost 0 bases, and 3 bases stayed unmatched. CDR3 sequence: CASSLTSGSYEQYF. Here the CDR3 DNA reads TGTGCCAGCAGTTTGACTAGCGGCTCCTACGAGCAGTACTTC.

This clone was seen only a few times. The chain has TRBV2 and TRBJ2-7; D is unresolved. This CDR3 has 11 residues. CDR1 is SNHLY, CDR2 FYNNEI, per germline. V lost 3 bases, J lost 0 bases, and 0 bases lay in between. The CDR3 protein is CASSDSYEQYF. The CDR3 DNA reads as TGTGCCAGCAGTGACTCCTACGAGCAGTACTTC.

Only a few counts were recorded for this clone. J is TRBJ2-5 and V is TRBV5-1; D not certain. Trimming took 0 bases from V and 2 from J, leaving 5 bases between them. CDR3 size: 13 residues. CDR1 is SGHRS, CDR2 YFSETQ, per germline. CDR3: CASSLGGQETQYF. The DNA for the CDR3 is TGCGCCAGCAGCTTGGGCGGTCAAGAGACCCAGTACTTC.

The chain joins TRBV28 to TRBJ2-5; 7 bases line up with TRBD1. Germline V gene data show CDR1 as MDHEN and CDR2 as SYDVKM. This CDR3 has 15 residues. V was pared by 6 bases and J by 5 bases, with 12 bases of the junction left unmatched. Here the CDR3 reads CASSSGQAAWETQYF. In DNA, the CDR3 is TGTGCCAGCAGCTCCGGACAGGCGGCCTGGGAGACCCAGTACTTC. The full variable domain, in which reference TRBV28 and TRBJ2-5 provide the parts outside the CDR3, is DVKVTQSSRYLVKRTGEKVFLECVQDMDHENMFWYRQDPGLGLRLIYFSYDVKMKEKGDIPEGYSVSREKKERFSLILESASTNQTSMYLCASSSGQAAWETQYFGPGTRLLVL.

This chain links TRBV28 with TRBJ2-5, with 7 nucleotides matching TRBD2. J was trimmed by 0 bases and V by 1 base; bases with no gene match: 5. The germline gives CDR1 MDHEN, CDR2 SYDVKM. The CDR3 is made up of 16 amino acids. CDR3 nucleotide sequence: TGTGCCAGCAGTTTATTTTCTAGCGGTCACCAAGAGACCCAGTACTTC. It specifies CASSLFSSGHQETQYF.

This clone was seen only once. The V gene is TRBV5-1, the J gene TRBJ2-3; maybe TRBD1 (5 bases). CDR3 length equals 14 residues. CDR1 and CDR2 from the germline V gene are SGHRS and YFSETQ. Trimming stripped 6 bases from V and 1 base from J, with 12 bases between. In nucleotides, the CDR3 is TGCGCCAGCACCCCAGGGTGGGGCACAGATACGCAGTATTTT. It yields the protein CASTPGWGTDTQYF.

The chain has TRBV7-2 and TRBJ2-5, with D possibly TRBD2 on 5 matching bases. Looked up from germline, CDR1 is SGHTA and CDR2 is FQGNSA. With 1 base removed from V and 9 bases from J, the gap between germline ends came to 12 bases. The CDR3 is 13 amino acids. CDR3 DNA sequence: TGTGCCAGCAGCTTAGGAGGGTCGGGGTCCCAGTACTTC. Amino acid sequence: CASSLGGSGSQYF.

The V gene is TRBV5-5, the J gene TRBJ2-7; tentatively, D is TRBD2 (6 bases). Trimming removed 5 bases at V and 4 bases at J, with 16 bases between. This CDR3 spans 14 amino acids. From germline, CDR1 is SGHKS and CDR2 YYEKEE (reference sequence). The CDR3 DNA follows: TGTGCCAGCAGAAAGCAGGCGGGGCTATACGAGCAGTACTTC. Translating it yields CASRKQAGLYEQYF.

This chain connects TRBV30 to TRBJ2-7; D uncertain. V shed 2 bases and J shed 1 base, with 6 bases lying between them. The CDR3 contains 12 residues. Germline CDR1 is GTSNPN and CDR2 is SVGIG (reference sequence). CDR3 residues: CAWSPRSYEQYF. The CDR3 DNA reads as TGTGCCTGGAGTCCACGTTCCTACGAGCAGTACTTC.

This clone has a single count. CDR3 protein: CASSQDIDRTEAFF. In DNA, the CDR3 is TGCGCCAGCAGCCAAGATATTGACAGAACTGAAGCTTTCTTT. The V and J genes are TRBV4-3 and TRBJ1-1, with a weak D call TRBD1 (5 bases). This CDR3 comprises 14 residues. In germline, CDR1 is LGHNA, CDR2 YSLEER. Trimming took off 0 bases at V and 5 bases at J, with 10 bases between the two ends.

J is TRBJ2-5 and V is TRBV7-3; TRBD2 aligns across 8 bases. Looked up from germline, CDR1 is SGHTA and CDR2 is FQGTGA. Trimming at V came to 2 bases and at J to 7 bases, leaving 3 bases not matched to a gene. The CDR3 is made up of 13 amino acids. This chain's CDR3 is CASSLGTRGTQYF. CDR3 sequence (DNA): TGTGCCAGCAGCTTAGGGACTAGGGGGACCCAGTACTTC.

This clone is labeled medium-sized. CDR3 protein: CASSLWTSGSYEQYF. DNA for the CDR3: TGTGCCAGCAGCCTCTGGACTAGCGGTTCCTACGAGCAGTACTTC. This chain connects TRBV7-2 to TRBJ2-7, with TRBD2 identical over 10 bases. This CDR3 has 15 amino acids. J gave up 1 base and V 5 bases, and 5 bases lay outside the gene matches. Per the germline V gene, CDR1 is SGHTA and CDR2 is FQGNSA.

This clone occurred once. The chain combines TRBV5-3 with TRBJ2-2, with a tentative D call TRBD1 (6 bases). TRBV5-3 is designated an ORF whose function remains uncertain. This CDR3 spans 20 amino acids. Trimming stripped 5 bases from V and 1 base from J, with 27 bases between. CDR3 coding DNA: TGTGCCAGAAGTCACAACCCCGAAGATGAGACAGGCATGAACACCGGGGAGCTGTTTTTT. Amino acids: CARSHNPEDETGMNTGELFF.

The CDR3 spells CASSLGAFEYF. The CDR3 DNA is TGCGCCAGCAGCTTGGGAGCATTCGAGTATTTT. The rearrangement links TRBV5-1 to TRBJ2-3; no clear D. CDR1 and CDR2 (germline): SGHRS, YFSETQ. The V and J ends lost 0 bases and 13 bases respectively, with 9 bases between them. The CDR3 consists of 11 residues.

This chain joins TRBV25-1 and TRBJ2-7, with TRBD2 matching 9 bases. The CDR3 length is 16 residues. Germline lookup yields CDR1 MGHDK and CDR2 SYGVNS. Trimming took 6 bases from V and 0 from J; bases not matched to a gene: 9. CDR3 nucleotide sequence: TGTGCCAGCAGATCGGGACTAGCTGGGAGCTCCTACGAGCAGTACTTC. Amino acid sequence: CASRSGLAGSSYEQYF.

The chain employs TRBV28 and TRBJ1-5; possibly TRBD1 for D (5 bases). Per germline, CDR1 MDHEN and CDR2 SYDVKM. The CDR3 is made up of 13 amino acids. The V gene lost 3 bases and the J gene lost 7 bases, with 10 bases spanning the gap. The CDR3 is CASSLIKGQPQHF. CDR3 DNA sequence: TGTGCCAGCAGTTTGATAAAGGGGCAGCCCCAGCATTTT.

V and J are TRBV28 and TRBJ2-7, with 7 bases fitting TRBD2. The CDR3 covers 17 residues. Trimming cost V 2 bases and J 0 bases; bases outside gene matches: 10. Germline lookup yields CDR1 MDHEN and CDR2 SYDVKM. The CDR3 DNA follows: TGTGCCAGCAGTTTAGAGAGGAGGCGGGAGAGCTCCTACGAGCAGTACTTC. Protein: CASSLERRRESSYEQYF. Looking up the rest from reference TRBV28 and TRBJ2-7 gives the full variable domain: DVKVTQSSRYLVKRTGEKVFLECVQDMDHENMFWYRQDPGLGLRLIYFSYDVKMKEKGDIPEGYSVSREKKERFSLILESASTNQTSMYLCASSLERRRESSYEQYFGPGTRLTVT.

The chain is built from TRBV5-4 and TRBJ2-4; 7 bases map to TRBD2. CDR1 is SGHNT, CDR2 YYREEE, per germline (reference sequence). J lost 2 bases, V lost 4 bases, and 12 bases had no gene match. The CDR3 totals 17 residues. The CDR3 spells CASSPLGAGESKNIQYF. In DNA form, the CDR3 reads TGTGCCAGCAGCCCCCTTGGGGCGGGAGAGTCCAAAAACATTCAGTACTTC.